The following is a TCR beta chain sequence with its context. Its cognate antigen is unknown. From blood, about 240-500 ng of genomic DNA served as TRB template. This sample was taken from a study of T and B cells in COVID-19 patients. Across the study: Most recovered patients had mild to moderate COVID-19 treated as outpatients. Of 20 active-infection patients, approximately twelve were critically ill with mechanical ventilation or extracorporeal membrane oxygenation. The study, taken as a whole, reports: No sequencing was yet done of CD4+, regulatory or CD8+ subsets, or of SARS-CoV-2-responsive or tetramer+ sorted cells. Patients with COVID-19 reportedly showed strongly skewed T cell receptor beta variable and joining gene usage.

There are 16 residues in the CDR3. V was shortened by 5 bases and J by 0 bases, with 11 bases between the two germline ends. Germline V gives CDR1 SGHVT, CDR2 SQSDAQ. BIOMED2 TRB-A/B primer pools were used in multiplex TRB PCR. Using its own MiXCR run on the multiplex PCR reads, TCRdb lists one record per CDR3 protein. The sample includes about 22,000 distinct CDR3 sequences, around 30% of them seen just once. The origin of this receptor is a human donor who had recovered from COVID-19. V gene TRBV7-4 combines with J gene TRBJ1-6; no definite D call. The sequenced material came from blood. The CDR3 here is CASSRGASSYNSPLHF. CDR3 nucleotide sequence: TGTGCCAGCAGCCGGGGAGCCAGCTCCTATAATTCACCCCTCCACTTT.